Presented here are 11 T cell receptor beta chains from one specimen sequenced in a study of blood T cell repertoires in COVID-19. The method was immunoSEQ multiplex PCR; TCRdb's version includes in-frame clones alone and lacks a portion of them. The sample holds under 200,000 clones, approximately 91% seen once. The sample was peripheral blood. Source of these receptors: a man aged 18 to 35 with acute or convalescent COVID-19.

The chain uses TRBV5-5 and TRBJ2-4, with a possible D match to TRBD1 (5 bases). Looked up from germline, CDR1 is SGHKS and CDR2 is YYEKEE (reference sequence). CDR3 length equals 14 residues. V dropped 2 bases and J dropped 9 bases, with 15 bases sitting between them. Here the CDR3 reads CASSFPPPQGIQYF. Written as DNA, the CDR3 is TGTGCCAGCAGCTTCCCCCCTCCTCAGGGCATTCAGTACTTC.

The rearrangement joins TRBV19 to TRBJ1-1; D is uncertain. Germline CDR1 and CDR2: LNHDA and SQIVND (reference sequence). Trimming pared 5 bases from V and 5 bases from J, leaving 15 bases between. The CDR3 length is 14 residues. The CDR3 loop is CASSPRLGGTEAFF. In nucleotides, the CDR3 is TGTGCCAGTAGTCCTAGACTAGGAGGGACTGAAGCTTTCTTT. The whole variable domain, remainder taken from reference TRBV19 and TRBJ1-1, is DGGITQSPKYLFRKEGQNVTLSCEQNLNHDAMYWYRQDPGQGLRLIYYSQIVNDFQKGDIAEGYSVSREKKESFPLTVTSAQKNPTAFYLCASSPRLGGTEAFFGQGTRLTVV.

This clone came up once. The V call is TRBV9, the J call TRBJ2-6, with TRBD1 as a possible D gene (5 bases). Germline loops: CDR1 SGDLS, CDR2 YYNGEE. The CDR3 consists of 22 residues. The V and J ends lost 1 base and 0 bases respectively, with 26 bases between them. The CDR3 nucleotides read TGTGCCAGCAGCGTACCTAGTCGAGATAGGGGTCCCACCTTCTCTGGGGCCAACGTCCTGACTTTC. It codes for CASSVPSRDRGPTFSGANVLTF. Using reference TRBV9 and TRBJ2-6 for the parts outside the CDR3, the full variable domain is DSGVTQTPKHLITATGQRVTLRCSPRSGDLSVYWYQQSLDQGLQFLIQYYNGEERAKGNILERFSAQQFPDLHSELNLSSLELGDSALYFCASSVPSRDRGPTFSGANVLTFGAGSRLTVL.

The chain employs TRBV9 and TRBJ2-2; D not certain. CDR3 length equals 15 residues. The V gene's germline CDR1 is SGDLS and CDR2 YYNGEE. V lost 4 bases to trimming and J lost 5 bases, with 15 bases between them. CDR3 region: CASSPRVILTGELFF. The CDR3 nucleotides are TGTGCCAGCAGCCCCCGGGTCATTCTAACCGGGGAGCTGTTTTTT.

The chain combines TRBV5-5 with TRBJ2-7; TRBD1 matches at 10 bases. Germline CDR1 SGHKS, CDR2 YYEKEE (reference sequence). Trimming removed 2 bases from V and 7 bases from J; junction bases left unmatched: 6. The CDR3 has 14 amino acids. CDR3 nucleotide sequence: TGTGCCAGCAGCTTAGGGACAGGGGCGGGGGAGCAGTACTTC. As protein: CASSLGTGAGEQYF. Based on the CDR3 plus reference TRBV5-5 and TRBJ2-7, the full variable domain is DAGVTQSPTHLIKTRGQQVTLRCSPISGHKSVSWYQQVLGQGPQFIFQYYEKEERGRGNFPDRFSARQFPNYSSELNVNALLLGDSALYLCASSLGTGAGEQYFGPGTRLTVT.

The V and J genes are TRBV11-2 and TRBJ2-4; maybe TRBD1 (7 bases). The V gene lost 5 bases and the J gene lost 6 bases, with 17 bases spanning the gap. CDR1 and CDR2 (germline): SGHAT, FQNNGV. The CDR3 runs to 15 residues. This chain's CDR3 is CASSPTMQGGNIQYF. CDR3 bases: TGTGCCAGCAGCCCTACTATGCAGGGGGGAAACATTCAGTACTTC.

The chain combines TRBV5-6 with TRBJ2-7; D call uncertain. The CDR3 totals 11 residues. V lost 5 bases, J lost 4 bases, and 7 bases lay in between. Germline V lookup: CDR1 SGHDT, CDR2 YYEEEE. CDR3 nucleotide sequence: TGTGCCAGCAGGTCGAGGTACGAGCAGTACTTC. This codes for CASRSRYEQYF.

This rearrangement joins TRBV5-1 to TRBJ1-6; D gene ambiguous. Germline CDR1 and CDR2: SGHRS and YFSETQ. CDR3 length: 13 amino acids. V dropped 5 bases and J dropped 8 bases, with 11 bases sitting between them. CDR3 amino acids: CASSLYTDSPLHF. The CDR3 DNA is TGCGCCAGCAGTCTTTATACTGATTCACCCCTCCACTTT.

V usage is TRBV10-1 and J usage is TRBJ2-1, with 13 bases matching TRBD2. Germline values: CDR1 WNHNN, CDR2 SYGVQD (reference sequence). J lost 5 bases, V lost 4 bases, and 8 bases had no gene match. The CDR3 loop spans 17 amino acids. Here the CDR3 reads CASSAPGLAGANNEQFF. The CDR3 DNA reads TGCGCCAGCAGTGCCCCTGGACTAGCGGGAGCGAACAATGAGCAGTTCTTC.

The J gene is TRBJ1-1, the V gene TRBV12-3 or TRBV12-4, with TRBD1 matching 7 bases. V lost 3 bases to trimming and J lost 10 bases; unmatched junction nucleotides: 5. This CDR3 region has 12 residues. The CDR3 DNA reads TGTGCCAGCAGTTTCCCAGGGGGACGAGCTTTCTTT. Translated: CASSFPGGRAFF.

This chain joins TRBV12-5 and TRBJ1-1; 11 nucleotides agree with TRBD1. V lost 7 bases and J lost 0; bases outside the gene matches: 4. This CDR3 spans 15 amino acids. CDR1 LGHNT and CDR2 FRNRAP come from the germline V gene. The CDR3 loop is CASAWTGGMNTEAFF. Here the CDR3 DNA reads TGTGCTAGTGCCTGGACAGGGGGCATGAACACTGAAGCTTTCTTT.